This T cell receptor beta chain appears in the sequencing data of a study of glioma-infiltrating T cells. Whole-study results and caveats: Non-neoplastic patients had below-expected tissue-blood divergence, while all gliomas exceeded expectation.

TCR alpha and beta CDR3 regions were amplified from RNA using iRepertoire nested multiplex PCR. From the multiplex PCR reads, TCRdb called clonotypes with MiXCR, one entry per CDR3 protein. The table records over 140,000 distinct CDR3 sequences, roughly two fifths of them present only once. The CDR3 totals 15 residues. Trimming took 3 bases from V and 2 from J; bases not matched to a gene: 3. Looked up from germline, CDR1 is LGHNA and CDR2 is YNFKEQ. This clonotype has more than one count but fewer than ten. No antigen is known for it. This sequence originates from a human donor with low-grade glioma or glioblastoma, undergoing nonglioma brain surgery, or in good health (not recorded which). V usage is TRBV4-2 and J usage is TRBJ2-7; 11 bases are shared with TRBD2. The sample taken for sequencing was glioma tissue, nonneoplastic brain tissue, or PBMCs (not recorded which). CDR3 nucleotides: TGTGCCAGCAGCCAGGGGACTAGCGGCACCTACGAGCAGTACTTC. It is translated as CASSQGTSGTYEQYF.